This TCR beta chain originates from a study of beta chain features in type 1 diabetes. Overall study findings and caveats: At VDJ recombination sites, type 1 diabetes patients had fewer insertions and more deleted nucleotides.

CD45RO/CCR7/CD25/CD127/CD95/CD27 separated CD4+ naive, central memory, regulatory and stem cell-like memory cells by sorting. Losses at the gene ends were 0 bases for V and 6 bases for J; bases not matched to a gene: 4. Germline V gene data show CDR1 as SGHRS and CDR2 as YFSETQ. CDR3 size: 14 residues. This clone occurred a few times. Its target is not known. What was sequenced were expressed TCRB transcripts, since all of the isolated RNA had been reverse transcribed. Roughly 3.5 million reads per sample on average were obtained from naive, central memory and regulatory T cell samples. Using immunoSEQ multiplex PCR, the repertoire was profiled, and TCRdb retains in-frame clones only, with some absent. The repertoire includes 110,000 to 150,000 clones, roughly 7.2% of them detected once, and 1.1% to 1.5% sits in the top ten.

Sequences were obtained from central memory CD4+ T cells from blood. The chain recombines TRBV5-1 with TRBJ1-2; 8 nucleotides agree with TRBD1. This TCR was recovered from a woman in her 30s in good health. The CDR3 DNA reads as TGCGCCAGCAGCTTGGGACAGGGGCAGGATGGCTACACCTTC. The encoded protein is CASSLGQGQDGYTF.